A single T cell receptor beta chain is shown here with its context. Its antigen is currently unknown. The record originates from a study of PD-1 blockade in classical Hodgkin lymphoma. Study-level results: Newly diagnosed patients reportedly trailed healthy donors in baseline TCR diversity. Excluded were patients who started nivolumab under 1 year after ASCT, a group that had lower diversity.

All the patients suffered relapse after autologous stem cell transplantation, and brentuximab vedotin exposure differed. Clones were sequenced by immunoSEQ multiplex PCR, and TCRdb holds only the in-frame ones, with some missing. The repertoire holds approximately 26,000 clones, with about 70% as singletons. The trim removed 9 bases at V and 3 bases at J, leaving 16 bases unmatched. Looked up from germline, CDR1 is MRHNA and CDR2 is SNTAGT. The CDR3 covers 16 residues. Sequenced here: peripheral blood mononuclear cells (PBMCs), sampled at baseline. The chain recombines TRBV6-4 with TRBJ2-7, with 8 bases matching TRBD1. This TCR derives from a human donor with classical Hodgkin lymphoma. Here the CDR3 reads CARRPKDGTGDYEQYF. Here the CDR3 DNA reads TGTGCCAGACGACCGAAAGACGGGACAGGTGACTACGAGCAGTACTTC.